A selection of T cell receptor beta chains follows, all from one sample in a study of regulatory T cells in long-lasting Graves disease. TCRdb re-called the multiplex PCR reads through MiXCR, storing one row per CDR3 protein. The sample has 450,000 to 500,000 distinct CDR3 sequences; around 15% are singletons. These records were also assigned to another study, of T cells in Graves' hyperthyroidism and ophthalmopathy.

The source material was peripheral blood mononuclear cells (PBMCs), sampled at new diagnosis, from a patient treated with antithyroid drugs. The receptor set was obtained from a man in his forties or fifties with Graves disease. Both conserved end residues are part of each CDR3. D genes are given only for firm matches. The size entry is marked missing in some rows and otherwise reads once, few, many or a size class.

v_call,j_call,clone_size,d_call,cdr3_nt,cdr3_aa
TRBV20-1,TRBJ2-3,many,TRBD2,TGCAGTGCTAGAGACCCCTCGGGCGGGAGGCGGACAGATACGCAGTATTTT,CSARDPSGGRRTDTQYF
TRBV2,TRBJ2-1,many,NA,TGTGCCAGCAGTGAATGGCAGGGCAATGAGCAGTTCTTC,CASSEWQGNEQFF
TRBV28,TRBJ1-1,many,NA,TGTGCCAGCAGACCCCGCCCGCGGGTGATGGCTTTCTTT,CASRPRPRVMAFF
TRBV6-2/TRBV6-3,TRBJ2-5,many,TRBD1,TGTGCCAGCAGGCTGACAGGGCAGAGCTGGGAGACCCAGTACTTC,CASRLTGQSWETQYF
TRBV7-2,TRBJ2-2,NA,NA,TGTGCCAGCAGCTTTGTAGTGGGCACCGGGGAGCTGTTTTTT,CASSFVVGTGELFF
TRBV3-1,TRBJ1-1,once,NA,TGTGCCAGCAGCCAGGGGGGCGAGGTTATGAGAGCTTTCTTT,CASSQGGEVMRAFF
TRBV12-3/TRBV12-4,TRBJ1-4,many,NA,TGTGCCAGCAGTTCTCAGGGGTGGGGGAATGAAAAACTGTTTTTT,CASSSQGWGNEKLFF
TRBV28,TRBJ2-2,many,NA,TGTGCCAGCAGTGGAGGGACAGTTATTAACACCGGGGAGCTGTTTTTT,CASSGGTVINTGELFF
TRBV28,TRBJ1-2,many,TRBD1,TGTGCCAGCAGTTTAGGACAGGCTAACTATGGCTACACCTTC,CASSLGQANYGYTF
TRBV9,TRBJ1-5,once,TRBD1,TGTGCCAGCAGCGTAGGGACAGGGGAAGATCAGCCCCAGCATTTT,CASSVGTGEDQPQHF
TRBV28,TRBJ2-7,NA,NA,TGCGCCAGCAGCCAAGTAGGTGAGGGTTACGAGCAGTACTTC,CASSQVGEGYEQYF
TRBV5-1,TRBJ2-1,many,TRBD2,TGTGCCAGCAGCTCCACTAGCGATCGGGACGAGCAGTTCTTC,CASSSTSDRDEQFF
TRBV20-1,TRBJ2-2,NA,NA,TGCAGTGCTAGACAGGGGTCCGGGGAGCTGTTTTTT,CSARQGSGELFF
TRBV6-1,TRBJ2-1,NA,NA,TGTGCCAGCAGTGAGTCAGGTCTGAATGAGCAGTTCTTC,CASSESGLNEQFF
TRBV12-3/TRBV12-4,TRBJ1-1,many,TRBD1,TGTGCCAGCAGTTACCGGACAGGTTTGGGGAACACTGAAGCTTTCTTT,CASSYRTGLGNTEAFF
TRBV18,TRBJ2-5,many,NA,TGTGCCAGCTCACCACGACAGCAAGGGACCCAGTACTTC,CASSPRQQGTQYF
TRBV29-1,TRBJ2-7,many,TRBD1,TGCAGCGTCCTCGGGACAGGGGAATGGGAGCAGTACTTC,CSVLGTGEWEQYF
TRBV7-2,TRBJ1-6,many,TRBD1,TGTGCCAGCAGCTCCCGGACAGGGAGAAATTCACCCCTCCACTTT,CASSSRTGRNSPLHF
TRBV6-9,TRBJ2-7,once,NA,TGTGCCAGCAGTTACCCAGCCCTAGCGGGGCAGGGGGCGCGTGAGCAGTACTTC,CASSYPALAGQGAREQYF
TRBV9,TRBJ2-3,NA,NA,TGTGCCAGCAGCGTAGAGCTGGGCACAGATACGCAGTATTTT,CASSVELGTDTQYF
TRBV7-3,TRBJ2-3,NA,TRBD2,TGTGCCAGCAGCTTAAGTCCTAGCGGGAGGGGTACAGATACGCAGTATTTT,CASSLSPSGRGTDTQYF
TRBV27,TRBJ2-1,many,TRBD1,TGTGCCAGCAGTTTGTCTACCCGGGACAGCTACAATGAGCAGTTCTTC,CASSLSTRDSYNEQFF
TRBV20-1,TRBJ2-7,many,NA,TGCAGTCCCGCGTCGACTTACGAGCAGTACTTC,CSPASTYEQYF
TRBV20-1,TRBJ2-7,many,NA,TGCAGTGCCATAGCGGACTCCTACGAGCAGTACTTC,CSAIADSYEQYF
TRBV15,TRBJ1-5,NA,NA,TGTGCCACCAGCAGGGGCGGGACCGAAAATCAGCCCCAGCATTTT,CATSRGGTENQPQHF
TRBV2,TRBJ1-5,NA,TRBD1,TGTGCCAGCAGGGACAGGGTTTTCGGCAATCAGCCCCAGCATTTT,CASRDRVFGNQPQHF
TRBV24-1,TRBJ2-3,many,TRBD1,TGTGCCACCGGGACAGGGGGGACGGATACGCAGTATTTT,CATGTGGTDTQYF
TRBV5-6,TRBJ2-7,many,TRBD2,TGTGCCAGCAGCGGGGGACTAGCGGGAGGTGTAGGTCGCCGCTACGAGCAGTACTTC,CASSGGLAGGVGRRYEQYF
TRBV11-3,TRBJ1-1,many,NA,TGTGCCAGCAGCTTAGACCGCCAGGGGCGAGCTTTCTTT,CASSLDRQGRAFF
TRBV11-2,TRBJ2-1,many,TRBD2,TGTGCCAGCAGCCTTCGACTAGCGGAGTACAATGAGCAGTTCTTC,CASSLRLAEYNEQFF
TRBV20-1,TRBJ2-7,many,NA,TGCAGTGCTAGAGATCTCGACGGGAGACGGGGCGAGCAGTACTTC,CSARDLDGRRGEQYF
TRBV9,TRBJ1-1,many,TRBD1,TGTGCCAGCAGCGTAGGGGCAGGGGGCGTGAACACTGAAGCTTTCTTT,CASSVGAGGVNTEAFF
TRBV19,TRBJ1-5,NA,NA,TGTGCCAGTAGTACAACAGGGAAGAATCAGCCCCAGCATTTT,CASSTTGKNQPQHF
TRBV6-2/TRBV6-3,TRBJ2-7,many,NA,TGTGCCAGCAGTGAAGGATTGGTAGACGAGCAGTACTTC,CASSEGLVDEQYF
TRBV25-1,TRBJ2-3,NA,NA,TGTGCCAGCAGTGAACAGGCAGCCTCCAGCACAGATACGCAGTATTTT,CASSEQAASSTDTQYF
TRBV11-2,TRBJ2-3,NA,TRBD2,TGTGCCAGCAGGTATGCTAGCGGAATTGTCACAGATACGCAGTATTTT,CASRYASGIVTDTQYF
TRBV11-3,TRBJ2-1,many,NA,TGTGCCAGCAGCTCCCGGGGTCAAGCGGTGGACAATGAGCAGTTCTTC,CASSSRGQAVDNEQFF
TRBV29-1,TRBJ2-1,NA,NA,TGCAGCGTTGTAGGGACTCCGACTTCCAGCTCCTACAATGAGCAGTTCTTC,CSVVGTPTSSSYNEQFF
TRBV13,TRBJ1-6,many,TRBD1,TGTGCCAGCAGCCTCAACCAGGGGGGAGGAAATTCACCCCTCCACTTT,CASSLNQGGGNSPLHF
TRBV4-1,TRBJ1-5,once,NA,TGCGCCAGCAGCCACCCCGGAGGGAGGTCTCCGAGCGGGGGACAGCCCCAGCATTTT,CASSHPGGRSPSGGQPQHF
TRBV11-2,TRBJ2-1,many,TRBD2,TGTGCCAGCAGCCCTCGGGGGGGGGCCAACAATGAGCAGTTCTTC,CASSPRGGANNEQFF
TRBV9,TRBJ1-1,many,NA,TGTGCCAGCAGCGTAGGAGTCGGCGGGAGGGCTGAAGCTTTCTTT,CASSVGVGGRAEAFF
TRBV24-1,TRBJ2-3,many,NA,TGTGCCACCAGTACTAGCACAGATACGCAGTATTTT,CATSTSTDTQYF
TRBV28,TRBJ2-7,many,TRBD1,TGTGCCAGCAGCCCGACAGGGAAATACGAGCAGTACTTC,CASSPTGKYEQYF